The 13 T cell receptor beta chains below were found in one sample sequenced in a study of blood T cell repertoires in COVID-19. TCRdb keeps only in-frame clones here, not all; method: immunoSEQ multiplex PCR. In the table there are about 36,000 clones, 60% to 85% of which are singletons. What was sequenced was peripheral blood. These receptors all come from a man in his 60s with active COVID-19.

This chain links TRBV11-2 with TRBJ2-1; TRBD1 matches 9 bases. V gave up 4 bases and J gave up 9 bases; unmatched junction bases: 13. CDR1 is SGHAT, CDR2 FQNNGV, per germline. This CDR3 is 16 amino acids long. Here the CDR3 reads CASSYLSGQGIGEQFF. The DNA of the CDR3 is TGTGCCAGCAGCTACCTTTCGGGACAGGGAATAGGTGAGCAGTTCTTC.

This clone appeared once. This chain uses TRBV28 with TRBJ2-7; D is perhaps TRBD2 (6 bases). Trimming took 5 bases from V and 0 from J, leaving 20 bases between them. There are 17 residues in the CDR3. Germline CDR1 MDHEN, CDR2 SYDVKM. The CDR3 loop reads CASSLTPLASGSYEQYF. The CDR3 DNA is TGTGCCAGCAGTCTTACCCCTCTAGCGTCGGGCTCCTACGAGCAGTACTTC.

This clone was detected only a few times. The J gene is TRBJ2-1, the V gene TRBV4-1; 8 nucleotides agree with TRBD2. CDR1 is MGHRA, CDR2 YSYEKL, per germline. Unmatched junction bases numbered 9, after V lost 1 base and J lost 7 bases. This CDR3 is built from 16 residues. CDR3 sequence (DNA): TGCGCCAGCAGCCAAGGTGTCGGGACTAGACCGAATGAGCAGTTCTTC. Encoded protein: CASSQGVGTRPNEQFF.

This clone has only one observation. The chain is built from TRBV5-6 and TRBJ2-1, with 10 bases matching TRBD2. The CDR3 is 15 amino acids. Germline assignment: CDR1 SGHDT and CDR2 YYEEEE. Trimming cost V 1 base and J 7 bases; bases outside gene matches: 5. CDR3 region: CASSLISSGGNEQFF. For the CDR3, the DNA is TGTGCCAGCAGCTTGATCTCTAGCGGGGGAAATGAGCAGTTCTTC. Full variable domain (remainder filled in from reference TRBV5-6 and TRBJ2-1): DAGVTQSPTHLIKTRGQQVTLRCSPKSGHDTVSWYQQALGQGPQFIFQYYEEEERQRGNFPDRFSGHQFPNYSSELNVNALLLGDSALYLCASSLISSGGNEQFFGPGTRLTVL.

J is TRBJ1-6 and V is TRBV4-1; weak D call: TRBD1 (6 bases). CDR1 and CDR2 from the germline V gene are MGHRA and YSYEKL. The V end lost 0 bases, the J end lost 10 bases, and 13 bases lay between the germline ends. This CDR3 has 15 residues. The CDR3 protein is CASSQETGGASPLHF. The CDR3 bases are TGCGCCAGCAGCCAAGAAACGGGGGGCGCCTCACCCCTCCACTTT.

This clone ranks as medium-sized. The chain links TRBV6-5 to TRBJ1-5, with D possibly being TRBD1 (5 bases). Germline CDR1 reads MNHEY; CDR2 reads SVGAGI. Deletions cut 9 bases from V and 0 bases from J, with 15 bases between. The CDR3 totals 15 residues. This chain's CDR3 is CASGISRGSNQPQHF. CDR3 nucleotide sequence: TGTGCCAGTGGTATATCTAGGGGTAGCAATCAGCCCCAGCATTTT.

The V and J genes are TRBV7-2 and TRBJ2-1; a possible D gene is TRBD2 (6 bases). Germline assignment: CDR1 SGHTA and CDR2 FQGNSA. Trimming left V 6 bases short and J 10 bases short, with 22 bases between. The CDR3 spans 15 residues. The CDR3 DNA follows: TGTGCCAGCAGGTCCCCGGGCGGGGCGGGACGCGAGCAGTTCTTC. Translation gives CASRSPGGAGREQFF. Complete variable domain (other parts from reference TRBV7-2 and TRBJ2-1): GAGVSQSPSNKVTEKGKDVELRCDPISGHTALYWYRQSLGQGLEFLIYFQGNSAPDKSGLPSDRFSAERTGGSVSTLTIQRTQQEDSAVYLCASRSPGGAGREQFFGPGTRLTVL.

V gene TRBV5-5 combines with J gene TRBJ1-1, with TRBD1 matching over 8 bases. Germline V gives CDR1 SGHKS, CDR2 YYEKEE (reference sequence). This CDR3 is built from 14 residues. V was clipped by 0 bases and J by 4 bases; unmatched bases: 2. The CDR3 region is CASSLATGGTEAFF. The CDR3 DNA follows: TGTGCCAGCAGCTTGGCAACAGGGGGCACTGAAGCTTTCTTT.

The chain combines TRBV7-9 with TRBJ1-2, with 9 bases matching TRBD1. V lost 1 base, J lost 8 bases, and 11 bases stayed unmatched. The germline CDR1 and CDR2 sequences are SEHNR and FQNEAQ (reference sequence). The CDR3 covers 16 residues. In DNA, the CDR3 is TGTGCCAGCAGCTTAGAATCAGGGACAGGGAAGGGAGGCTACACCTTC. Amino acids: CASSLESGTGKGGYTF.

The chain couples TRBV3-1 (or the pseudogene TRBV3-2) to TRBJ1-3, with D possibly TRBD1 on 6 matching bases. The ends were cut back, 1 base at V and 0 bases at J, with 10 bases in the middle. The CDR3 consists of 16 residues. CDR1 and CDR2 from the germline V gene are LGHDT and YNNKEL (reference sequence). The CDR3 protein is CASSQAYRDSGNTIYF. The CDR3 DNA is TGTGCCAGCAGCCAAGCCTACAGGGACTCTGGAAACACCATATATTTT.

The V and J genes are TRBV10-3 and TRBJ1-1; no clear D gene. The CDR3 spans 13 residues. The V gene lost 6 bases and the J gene lost 2 bases, with 10 bases spanning the gap. CDR1 ENHRY and CDR2 SYGVKD come from the germline V gene. CDR3 in DNA: TGTGCCATCAGCGCGGGCCCAAACACTGAAGCTTTCTTT. Translated, it gives CAISAGPNTEAFF.

The table lists this clone with a few counts. The rearrangement joins TRBV5-6 to TRBJ2-7; D may be TRBD2 (6 bases). Germline CDR1 reads SGHDT; CDR2 reads YYEEEE. The CDR3 length is 15 residues. The V end lost 1 base, the J end lost 2 bases, and 13 bases lay between the germline ends. Written as DNA, the CDR3 is TGTGCCAGCAGCTTGTCGGGGGTGCCACCCTACGAGCAGTACTTC. This encodes CASSLSGVPPYEQYF. The full variable domain, with the rest looked up from reference TRBV5-6 and TRBJ2-7, is DAGVTQSPTHLIKTRGQQVTLRCSPKSGHDTVSWYQQALGQGPQFIFQYYEEEERQRGNFPDRFSGHQFPNYSSELNVNALLLGDSALYLCASSLSGVPPYEQYFGPGTRLTVT.

The V and J genes are TRBV6-2 or TRBV6-3 and TRBJ2-1; 7 bases line up with TRBD1. The CDR3 spans 16 residues. The germline V gene encodes CDR1 MNHEY and CDR2 SVGEGT. Trimming cost V 5 bases and J 2 bases; bases outside gene matches: 9. CDR3 sequence: CASSLDPGQTYNEQFF. In DNA, the CDR3 is TGTGCCAGCAGTCTCGATCCGGGACAGACCTACAATGAGCAGTTCTTC.